This TCR beta chain was documented in a study of OX40 agonist ivuxolimab in advanced cancers. Study summary: In three patients, partial responses were observed, one with hepatocellular carcinoma and two with cutaneous melanoma.

Note on this clone: Its specificity is unknown.

Sequencing was performed with immunoSEQ multiplex PCR; in TCRdb, only in-frame clones are kept and a portion is missing. The data show under 95,000 clones, about 85% seen once. Notes on the study in general: Expanded peripheral T-cell antigen specificity went undetermined.

V was pared by 5 bases and J by 3 bases, with 10 bases between. CDR3 size: 13 residues. Germline CDR1 and CDR2: MNHEY and SVGAGI. The chain uses TRBV6-5 and TRBJ1-1; D not resolved. This material consisted of CD4+ or CD8+ T cells sorted from blood, taken in a trial of the OX40 agonist ivuxolimab. This receptor was obtained from an adult with an advanced solid tumor such as melanoma, head and neck, liver or kidney cancer. The DNA for the CDR3 is TGTGCCAGCAGTGAAGCTGTTCACACTGAAGCTTTCTTT. Protein sequence: CASSEAVHTEAFF.